This T cell receptor beta chain was captured by sequencing in a study of cytomegalovirus exposure and HLA in healthy donors. General study points: Previously analyzed data showed that most TCR beta V segments were productive at a frequency of about 87% or about 30%.

Concerning this clone: Its specificity is not known.

The PCR was carried out with 60 Vbeta primers and 13 Jbeta primers. Original processing methods: Later work found about 80 million unique TCR beta chains, with roughly 11 million shared. Libraries were prepared by immunoSEQ multiplex PCR; TCRdb keeps only in-frame clonotypes and omits some of them. For V, J and clone size, that table is used; D and trimming come from the DNA. The sample has around 100,000 clones, less than 80% seen once. V lost 7 bases and J lost 7; bases outside the gene matches: 11. This CDR3 spans 15 amino acids. The germline gives CDR1 WNHNN, CDR2 SYGVQD (reference sequence). Sequenced material: PBMCs. The receptor comes from a man aged 35 to 55 in good health and CMV-seronegative. This sequence joins TRBV10-1 and TRBJ2-1; 9 bases line up with TRBD2. CDR3 sequence reads: CASIGDLAGINEQFF. The CDR3 nucleotides are TGCGCCAGCATTGGTGACCTAGCGGGGATAAATGAGCAGTTCTTC.